This entry is about one T cell receptor beta chain. The antigen is not known. This sample was taken from a study of regulatory T cells in long-lasting Graves disease. Stated time point: persistent/refractory GD, antithyroid drugs over 5 years with positive TRAb. The TCR library was prepared using RNA isolated from PBMCs. Whole-study findings and limits: Relative to new patients (approximately 1,000), persistent patients exhibited greater sharing of public clonotypes (around 2,500). Since the sample size was small, accuracy may have been reduced.

Arm-PCR of CDR3 regions with iRepertoire HTBI primers generated TCR beta libraries. TCRdb reanalysed the multiplex PCR reads using MiXCR and keeps one entry per CDR3 protein. The sample lists fewer than 550,000 distinct CDR3 sequences, about a fifth occurring once. This specimen consisted of peripheral blood mononuclear cells (PBMCs), obtained when the disease was refractory, from a patient treated with antithyroid drugs. This clonotype originated in a female donor with Graves disease.

In DNA, the CDR3 is TGTGCCTGGGCCCGAGGGGGGGCCTCTAATGAAAAACTGTTTTTT. Translating it yields CAWARGGASNEKLFF. The gene calls are TRBV30 and TRBJ1-4, with a possible D match to TRBD1 (6 bases). The CDR3 covers 15 residues. Deletions cut 5 bases from V and 3 bases from J, with 16 bases between. Germline V CDR1 and CDR2: GTSNPN, SVGIG (reference sequence).